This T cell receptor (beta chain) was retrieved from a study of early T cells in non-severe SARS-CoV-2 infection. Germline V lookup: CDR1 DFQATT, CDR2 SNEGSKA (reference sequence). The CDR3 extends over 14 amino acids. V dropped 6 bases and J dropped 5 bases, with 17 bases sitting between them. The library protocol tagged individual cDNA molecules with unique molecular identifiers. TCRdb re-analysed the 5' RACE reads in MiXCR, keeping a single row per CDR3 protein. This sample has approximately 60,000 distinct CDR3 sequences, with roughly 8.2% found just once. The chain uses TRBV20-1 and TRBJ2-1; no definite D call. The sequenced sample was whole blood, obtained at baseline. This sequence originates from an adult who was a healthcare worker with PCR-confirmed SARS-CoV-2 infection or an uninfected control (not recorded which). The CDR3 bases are TGCAGTGCCGCCATTCCATCGAGGAACAATGAGCAGTTCTTC. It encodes CSAAIPSRNNEQFF.